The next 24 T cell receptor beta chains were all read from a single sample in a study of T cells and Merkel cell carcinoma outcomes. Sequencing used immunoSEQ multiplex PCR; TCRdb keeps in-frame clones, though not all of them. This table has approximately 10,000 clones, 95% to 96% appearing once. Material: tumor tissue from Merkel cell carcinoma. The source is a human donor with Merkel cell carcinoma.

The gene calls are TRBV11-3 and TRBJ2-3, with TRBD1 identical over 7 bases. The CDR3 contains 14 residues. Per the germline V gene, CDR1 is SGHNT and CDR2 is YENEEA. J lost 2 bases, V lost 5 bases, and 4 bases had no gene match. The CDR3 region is CASSLDRYTDTQYF. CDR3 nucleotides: TGTGCCAGCAGCCTGGACAGGTACACAGATACGCAGTATTTT.

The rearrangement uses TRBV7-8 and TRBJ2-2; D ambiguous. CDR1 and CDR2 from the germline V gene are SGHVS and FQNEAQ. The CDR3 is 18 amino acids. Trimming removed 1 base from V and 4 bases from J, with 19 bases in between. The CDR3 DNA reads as TGTGCCAGCAGCTTAGGACGGGTCATGCGCGAGCCCACCGGGGAGCTGTTTTTT. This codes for CASSLGRVMREPTGELFF.

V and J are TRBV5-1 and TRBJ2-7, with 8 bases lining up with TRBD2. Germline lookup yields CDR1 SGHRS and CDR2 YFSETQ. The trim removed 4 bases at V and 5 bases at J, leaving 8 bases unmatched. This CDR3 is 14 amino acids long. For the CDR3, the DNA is TGCGCCAGCAGCCGTTCGGGAGGGGGTCACGAGCAGTACTTC. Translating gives CASSRSGGGHEQYF.

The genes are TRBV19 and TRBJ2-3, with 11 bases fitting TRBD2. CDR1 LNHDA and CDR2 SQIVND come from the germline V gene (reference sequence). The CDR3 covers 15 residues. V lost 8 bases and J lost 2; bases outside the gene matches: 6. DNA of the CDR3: TGTGCCAGTTCCCCGGGACTAGCGGACACAGATACGCAGTATTTT. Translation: CASSPGLADTDTQYF.

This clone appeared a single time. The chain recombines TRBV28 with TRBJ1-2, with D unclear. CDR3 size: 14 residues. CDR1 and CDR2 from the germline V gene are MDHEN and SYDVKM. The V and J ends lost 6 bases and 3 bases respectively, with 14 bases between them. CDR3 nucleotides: TGTGCCAGCAGCCGTGGTGGCCCGGACTATGGCTACACCTTC. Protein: CASSRGGPDYGYTF.

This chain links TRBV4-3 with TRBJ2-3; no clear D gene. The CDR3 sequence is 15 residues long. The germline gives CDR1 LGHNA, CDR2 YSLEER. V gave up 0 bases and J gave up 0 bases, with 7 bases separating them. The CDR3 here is CASSQEAISTDTQYF. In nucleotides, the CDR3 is TGCGCCAGCAGCCAAGAGGCAATTAGCACAGATACGCAGTATTTT.

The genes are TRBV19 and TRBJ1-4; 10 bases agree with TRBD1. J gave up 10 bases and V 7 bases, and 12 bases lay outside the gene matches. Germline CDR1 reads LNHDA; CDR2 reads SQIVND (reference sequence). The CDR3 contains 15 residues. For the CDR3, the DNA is TGTGCCAGTAAAGGGGGACAGGGGTTGGTCGGAAAACTGTTTTTT. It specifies CASKGGQGLVGKLFF.

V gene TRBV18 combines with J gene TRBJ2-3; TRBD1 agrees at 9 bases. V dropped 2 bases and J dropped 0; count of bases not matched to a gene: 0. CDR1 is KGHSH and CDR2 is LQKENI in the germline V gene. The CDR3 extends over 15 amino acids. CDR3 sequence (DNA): TGTGCCAGCTCACCAGGGACAGGGAGCACAGATACGCAGTATTTT. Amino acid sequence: CASSPGTGSTDTQYF.

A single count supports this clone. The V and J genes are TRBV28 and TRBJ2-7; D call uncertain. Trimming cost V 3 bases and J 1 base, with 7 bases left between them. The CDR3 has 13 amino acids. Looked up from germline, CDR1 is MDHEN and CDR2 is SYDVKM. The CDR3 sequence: CASSLGESYEQYF. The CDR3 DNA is TGTGCCAGCAGTTTGGGCGAATCCTACGAGCAGTACTTC. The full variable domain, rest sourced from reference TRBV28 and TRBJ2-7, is DVKVTQSSRYLVKRTGEKVFLECVQDMDHENMFWYRQDPGLGLRLIYFSYDVKMKEKGDIPEGYSVSREKKERFSLILESASTNQTSMYLCASSLGESYEQYFGPGTRLTVT.

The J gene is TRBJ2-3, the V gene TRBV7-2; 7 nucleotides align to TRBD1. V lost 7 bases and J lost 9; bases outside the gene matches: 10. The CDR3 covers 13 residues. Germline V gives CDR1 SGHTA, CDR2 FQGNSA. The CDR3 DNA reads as TGTGCCAGCAATACCGACCGACAGGGAACGCAGTATTTT. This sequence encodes CASNTDRQGTQYF. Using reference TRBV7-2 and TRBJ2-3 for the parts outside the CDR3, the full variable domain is GAGVSQSPSNKVTEKGKDVELRCDPISGHTALYWYRQSLGQGLEFLIYFQGNSAPDKSGLPSDRFSAERTGGSVSTLTIQRTQQEDSAVYLCASNTDRQGTQYFGPGTRLTVL.

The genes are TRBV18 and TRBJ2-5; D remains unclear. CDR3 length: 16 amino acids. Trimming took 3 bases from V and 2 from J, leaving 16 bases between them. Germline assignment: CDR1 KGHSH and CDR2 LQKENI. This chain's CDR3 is CASSPSPVGSQETQYF. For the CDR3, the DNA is TGTGCCAGCTCACCCAGCCCCGTGGGATCACAAGAGACCCAGTACTTC. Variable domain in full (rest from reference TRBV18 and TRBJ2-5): NAGVMQNPRHLVRRRGQEARLRCSPMKGHSHVYWYRQLPEEGLKFMVYLQKENIIDESGMPKERFSAEFPKEGPSILRIQQVVRGDSAAYFCASSPSPVGSQETQYFGPGTRLLVL.

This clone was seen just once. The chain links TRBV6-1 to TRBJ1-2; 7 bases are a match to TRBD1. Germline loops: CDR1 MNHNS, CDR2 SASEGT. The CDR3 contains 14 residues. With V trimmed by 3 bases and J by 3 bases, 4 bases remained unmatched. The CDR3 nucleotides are TGTGCCAGCAGTGAGTACAGGGGTGACTATGGCTACACCTTC. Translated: CASSEYRGDYGYTF.

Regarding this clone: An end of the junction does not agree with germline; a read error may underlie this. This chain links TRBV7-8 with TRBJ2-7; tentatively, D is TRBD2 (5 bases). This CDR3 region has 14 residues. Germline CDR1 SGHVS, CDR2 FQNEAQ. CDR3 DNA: TGTGCCATCACCGGCCGCCGGGAACTGTACGAGCAGTACTTT. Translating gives CAITGRRELYEQYF.

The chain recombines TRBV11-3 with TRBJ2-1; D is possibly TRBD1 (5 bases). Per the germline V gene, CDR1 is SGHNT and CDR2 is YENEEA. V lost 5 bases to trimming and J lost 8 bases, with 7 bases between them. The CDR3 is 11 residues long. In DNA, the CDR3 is TGTGCCAGCAGCCAACAGGATGAGCAGTTCTTC. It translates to CASSQQDEQFF.

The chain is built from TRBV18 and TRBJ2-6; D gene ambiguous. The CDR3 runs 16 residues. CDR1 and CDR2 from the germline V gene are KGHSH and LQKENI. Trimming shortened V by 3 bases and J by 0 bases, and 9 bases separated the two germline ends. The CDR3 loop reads CASSPRRISGANVLTF. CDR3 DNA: TGTGCCAGCTCACCCCGCAGAATCTCTGGGGCCAACGTCCTGACTTTC.

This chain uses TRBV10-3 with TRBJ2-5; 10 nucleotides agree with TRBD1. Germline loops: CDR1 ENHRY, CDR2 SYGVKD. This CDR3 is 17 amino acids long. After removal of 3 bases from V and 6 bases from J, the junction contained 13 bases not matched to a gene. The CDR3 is CAISDPSGQGGEQTQYF. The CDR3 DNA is TGTGCCATCAGTGACCCGTCCGGACAGGGGGGTGAACAGACCCAGTACTTC.

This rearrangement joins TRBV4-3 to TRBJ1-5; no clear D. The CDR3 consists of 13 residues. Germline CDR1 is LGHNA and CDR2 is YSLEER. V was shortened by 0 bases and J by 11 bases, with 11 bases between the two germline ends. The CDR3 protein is CASSQDPGRAQHF. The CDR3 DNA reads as TGCGCCAGCAGCCAAGATCCTGGCCGGGCCCAGCATTTT.

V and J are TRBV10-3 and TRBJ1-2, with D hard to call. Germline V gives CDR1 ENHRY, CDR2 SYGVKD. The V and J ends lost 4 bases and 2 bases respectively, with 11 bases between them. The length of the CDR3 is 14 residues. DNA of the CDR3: TGTGCCATCAGTGGTAAGGGTGGGAACTATGGCTACACCTTC. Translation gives CAISGKGGNYGYTF.

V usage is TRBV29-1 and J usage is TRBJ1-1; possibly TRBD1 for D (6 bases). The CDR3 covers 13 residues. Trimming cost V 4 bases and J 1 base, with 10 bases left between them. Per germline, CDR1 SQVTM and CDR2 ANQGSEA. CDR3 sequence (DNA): TGCAGCGTTGGGGGGCAGACGAACACTGAAGCTTTCTTT. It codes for CSVGGQTNTEAFF.

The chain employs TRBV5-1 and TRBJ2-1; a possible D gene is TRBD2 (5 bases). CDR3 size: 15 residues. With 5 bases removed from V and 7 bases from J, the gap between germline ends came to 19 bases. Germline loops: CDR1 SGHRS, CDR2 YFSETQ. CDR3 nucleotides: TGCGCCAGCAGTCTAGCAGGAGCCGTGGGGAATGAGCAGTTCTTC. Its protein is CASSLAGAVGNEQFF.

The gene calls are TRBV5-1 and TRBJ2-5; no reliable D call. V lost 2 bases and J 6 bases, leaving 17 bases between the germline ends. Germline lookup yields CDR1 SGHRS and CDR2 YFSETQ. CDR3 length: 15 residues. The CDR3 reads CASSLPGPTRKTQYF. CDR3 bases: TGCGCCAGCAGCTTACCCGGGCCGACCAGGAAGACCCAGTACTTC.

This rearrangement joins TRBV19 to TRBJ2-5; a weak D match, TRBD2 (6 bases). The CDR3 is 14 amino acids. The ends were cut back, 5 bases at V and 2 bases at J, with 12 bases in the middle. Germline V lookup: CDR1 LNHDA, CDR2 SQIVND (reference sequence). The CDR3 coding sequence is TGTGCCAGTAGTCTCGGGACTCCTCAAGAGACCCAGTACTTC. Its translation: CASSLGTPQETQYF.

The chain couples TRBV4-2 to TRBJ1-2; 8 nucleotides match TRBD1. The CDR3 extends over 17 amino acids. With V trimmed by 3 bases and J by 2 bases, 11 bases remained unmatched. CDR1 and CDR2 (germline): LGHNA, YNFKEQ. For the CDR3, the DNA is TGTGCCAGCAGCCAGGCTACGGGACAGGTTGGGAACTATGGCTACACCTTC. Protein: CASSQATGQVGNYGYTF.

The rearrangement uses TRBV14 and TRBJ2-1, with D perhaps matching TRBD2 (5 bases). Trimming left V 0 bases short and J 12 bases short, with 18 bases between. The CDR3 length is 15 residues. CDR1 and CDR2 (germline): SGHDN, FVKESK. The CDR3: CASSQEGGGRTRQFF. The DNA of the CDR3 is TGTGCCAGCAGCCAAGAAGGTGGAGGACGCACGCGGCAGTTCTTC.